This T cell receptor (beta chain) is drawn from a study of blood T cell repertoires in COVID-19. The wider study: From the United States, Italy and Spain came samples of acute and convalescent COVID-19.

Using immunoSEQ multiplex PCR, the repertoire was profiled, and TCRdb retains in-frame clones only, with some absent. The sample lists 70,000 to 80,000 clones; approximately 87% were seen once. V was pared by 6 bases and J by 6 bases, with 10 bases of the junction left unmatched. CDR1 SGHDN and CDR2 FVKESK come from the germline V gene. The CDR3 sequence is 14 residues long. This receptor was obtained from a man older than 75 in a cohort sampled during active COVID-19. The sequenced sample consisted of peripheral blood. This sequence joins TRBV14 and TRBJ2-5, with TRBD2 matching over 7 bases. The CDR3 region has the DNA TGTGCCAGCAGACCCAGCGGGGAGCTGAAGACCCAGTACTTC. Protein: CASRPSGELKTQYF.